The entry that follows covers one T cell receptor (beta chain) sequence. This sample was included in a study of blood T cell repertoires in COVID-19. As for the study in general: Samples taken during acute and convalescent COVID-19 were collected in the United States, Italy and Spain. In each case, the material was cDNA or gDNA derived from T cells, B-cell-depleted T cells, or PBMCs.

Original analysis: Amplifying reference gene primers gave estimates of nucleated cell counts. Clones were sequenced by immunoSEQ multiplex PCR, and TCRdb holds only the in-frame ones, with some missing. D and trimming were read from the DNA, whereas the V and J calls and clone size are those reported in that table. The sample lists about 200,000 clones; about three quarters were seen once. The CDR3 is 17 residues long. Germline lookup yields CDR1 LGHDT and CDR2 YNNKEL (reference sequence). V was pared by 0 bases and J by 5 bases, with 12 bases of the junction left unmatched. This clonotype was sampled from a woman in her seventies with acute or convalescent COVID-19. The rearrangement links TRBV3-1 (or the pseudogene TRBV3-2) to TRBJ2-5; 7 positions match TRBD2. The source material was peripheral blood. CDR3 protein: CASSQDFGRGWRETQYF. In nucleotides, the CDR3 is TGTGCCAGCAGCCAAGATTTTGGGAGGGGATGGAGGGAGACCCAGTACTTC.